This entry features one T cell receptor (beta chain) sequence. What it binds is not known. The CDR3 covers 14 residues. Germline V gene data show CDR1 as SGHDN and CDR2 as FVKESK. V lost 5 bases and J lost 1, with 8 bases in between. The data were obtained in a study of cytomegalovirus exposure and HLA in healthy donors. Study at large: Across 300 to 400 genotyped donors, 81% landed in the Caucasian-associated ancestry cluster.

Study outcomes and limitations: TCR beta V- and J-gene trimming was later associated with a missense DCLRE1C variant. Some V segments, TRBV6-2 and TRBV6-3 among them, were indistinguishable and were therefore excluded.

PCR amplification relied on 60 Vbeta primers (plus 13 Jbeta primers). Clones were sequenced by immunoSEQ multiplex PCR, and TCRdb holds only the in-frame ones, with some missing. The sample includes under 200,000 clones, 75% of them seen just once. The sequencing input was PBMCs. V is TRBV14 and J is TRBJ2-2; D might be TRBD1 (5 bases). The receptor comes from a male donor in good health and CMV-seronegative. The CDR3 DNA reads TGTGCCAGCAGCGGACAAGGGAACACCGGGGAGCTGTTTTTT. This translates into CASSGQGNTGELFF.